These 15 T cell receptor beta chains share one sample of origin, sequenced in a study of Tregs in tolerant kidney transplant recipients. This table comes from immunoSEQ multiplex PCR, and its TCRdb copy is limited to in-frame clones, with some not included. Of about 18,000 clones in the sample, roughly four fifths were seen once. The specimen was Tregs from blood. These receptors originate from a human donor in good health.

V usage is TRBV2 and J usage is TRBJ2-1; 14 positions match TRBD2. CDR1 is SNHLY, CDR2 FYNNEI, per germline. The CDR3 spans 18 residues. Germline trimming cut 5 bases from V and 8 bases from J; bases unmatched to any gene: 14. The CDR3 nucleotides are TGTGCCAGCAGTTTAGCACTCCCGACTAGCGGGAGGGCACATGAGCAGTTCTTC. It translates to CASSLALPTSGRAHEQFF.

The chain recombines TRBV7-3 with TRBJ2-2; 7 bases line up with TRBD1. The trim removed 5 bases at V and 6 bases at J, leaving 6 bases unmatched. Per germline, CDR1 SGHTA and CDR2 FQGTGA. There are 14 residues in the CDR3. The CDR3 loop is CASSHRQGAGELFF. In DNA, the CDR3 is TGTGCCAGCAGCCACAGACAGGGAGCCGGGGAGCTGTTTTTT.

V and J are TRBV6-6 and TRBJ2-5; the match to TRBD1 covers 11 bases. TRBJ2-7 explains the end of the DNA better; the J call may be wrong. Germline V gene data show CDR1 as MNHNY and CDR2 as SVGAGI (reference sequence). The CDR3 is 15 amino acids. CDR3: CASRPTGQGGNEQYF. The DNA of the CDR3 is TGTGCCAGCAGACCGACGGGACAGGGGGGAAACGAGCAGTACTTC.

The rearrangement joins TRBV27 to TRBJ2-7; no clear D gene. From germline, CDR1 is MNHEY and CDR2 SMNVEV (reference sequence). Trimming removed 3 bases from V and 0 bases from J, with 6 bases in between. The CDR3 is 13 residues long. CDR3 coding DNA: TGTGCCAGCAGTTTCTTCAGCTCCTACGAGCAGTACTTC. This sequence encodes CASSFFSSYEQYF.

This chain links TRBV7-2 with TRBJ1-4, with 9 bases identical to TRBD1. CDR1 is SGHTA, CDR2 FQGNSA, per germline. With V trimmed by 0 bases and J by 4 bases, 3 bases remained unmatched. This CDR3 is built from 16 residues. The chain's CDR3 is CASSLAQGAGNEKLFF. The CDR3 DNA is TGTGCCAGCAGCTTAGCACAGGGGGCGGGTAATGAAAAACTGTTTTTT.

Here the CDR3 reads CASSTSRTVLQALSGYTF. CDR3 bases: TGTGCCAGTAGTACCTCTCGGACAGTTTTACAGGCGCTCTCTGGCTACACCTTC. The rearrangement links TRBV19 to TRBJ1-2; TRBD1 might be the D (6 bases). The CDR3 runs 18 residues. V lost 4 bases and J lost 7, with 28 bases in between. Per germline, CDR1 LNHDA and CDR2 SQIVND (reference sequence). Based on the CDR3 plus reference TRBV19 and TRBJ1-2, the full variable domain is DGGITQSPKYLFRKEGQNVTLSCEQNLNHDAMYWYRQDPGQGLRLIYYSQIVNDFQKGDIAEGYSVSREKKESFPLTVTSAQKNPTAFYLCASSTSRTVLQALSGYTFGSGTRLTVV.

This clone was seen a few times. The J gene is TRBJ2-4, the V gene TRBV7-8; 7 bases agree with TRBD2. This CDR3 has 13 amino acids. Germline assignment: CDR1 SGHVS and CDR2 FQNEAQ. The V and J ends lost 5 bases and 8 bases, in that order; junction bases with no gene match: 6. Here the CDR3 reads CASSPPREDIQYF. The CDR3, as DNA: TGTGCCAGCAGCCCCCCCCGGGAGGACATTCAGTACTTC.

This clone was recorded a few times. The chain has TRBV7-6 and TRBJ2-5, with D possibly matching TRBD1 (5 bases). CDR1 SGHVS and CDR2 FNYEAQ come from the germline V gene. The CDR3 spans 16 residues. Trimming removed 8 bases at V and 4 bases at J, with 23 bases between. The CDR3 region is CASDGQPTPVRETQYF. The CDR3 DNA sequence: TGTGCCAGCGACGGACAACCAACCCCGGTTAGAGAGACCCAGTACTTC.

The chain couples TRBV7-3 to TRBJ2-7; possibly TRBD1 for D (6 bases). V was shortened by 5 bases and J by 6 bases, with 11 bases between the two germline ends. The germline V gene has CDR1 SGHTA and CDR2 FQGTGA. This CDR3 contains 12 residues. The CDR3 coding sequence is TGTGCCAGCAGCCTTTTCAGGGGCGAGCAGTACTTC. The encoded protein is CASSLFRGEQYF.

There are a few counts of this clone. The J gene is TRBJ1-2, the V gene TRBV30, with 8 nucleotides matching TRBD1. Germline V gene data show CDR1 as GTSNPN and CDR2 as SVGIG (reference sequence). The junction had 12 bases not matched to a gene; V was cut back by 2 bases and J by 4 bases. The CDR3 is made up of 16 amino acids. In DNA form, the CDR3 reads TGTGCCTGGAGTCGACAGGGGCCCCCATGGGGCTATGGCTACACCTTC. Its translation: CAWSRQGPPWGYGYTF. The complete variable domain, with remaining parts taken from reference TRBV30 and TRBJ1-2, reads SQTIHQWPATLVQPVGSPLSLECTVEGTSNPNLYWYRQAAGRGLQLLFYSVGIGQISSEVPQNLSASRPQDRQFILSSKKLLLSDSGFYLCAWSRQGPPWGYGYTFGSGTRLTVV.

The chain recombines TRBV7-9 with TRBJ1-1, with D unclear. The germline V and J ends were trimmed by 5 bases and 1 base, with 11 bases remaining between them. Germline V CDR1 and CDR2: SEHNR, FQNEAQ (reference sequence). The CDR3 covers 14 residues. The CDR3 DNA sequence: TGTGCCAGCAGCGCCGAAATCAGGAACACTGAAGCTTTCTTT. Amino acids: CASSAEIRNTEAFF.

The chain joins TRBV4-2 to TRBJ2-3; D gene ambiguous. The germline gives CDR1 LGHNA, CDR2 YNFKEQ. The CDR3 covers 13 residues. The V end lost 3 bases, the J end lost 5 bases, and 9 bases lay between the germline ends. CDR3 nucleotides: TGTGCCAGCAGCCAGGGCAAGGGAGATACGCAGTATTTT. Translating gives CASSQGKGDTQYF.

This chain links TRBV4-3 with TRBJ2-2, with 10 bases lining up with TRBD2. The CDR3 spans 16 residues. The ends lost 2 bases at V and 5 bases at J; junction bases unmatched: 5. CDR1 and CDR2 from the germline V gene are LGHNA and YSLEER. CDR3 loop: CASSQLAGEGTGELFF. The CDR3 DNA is TGCGCCAGCAGCCAACTAGCGGGAGAGGGTACCGGGGAGCTGTTTTTT.

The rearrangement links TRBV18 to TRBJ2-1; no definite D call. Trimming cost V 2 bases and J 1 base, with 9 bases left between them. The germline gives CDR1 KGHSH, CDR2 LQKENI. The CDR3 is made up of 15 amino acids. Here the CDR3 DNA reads TGTGCCAGCTCACCAATCGGTAGATCCTACAATGAGCAGTTCTTC. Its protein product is CASSPIGRSYNEQFF.

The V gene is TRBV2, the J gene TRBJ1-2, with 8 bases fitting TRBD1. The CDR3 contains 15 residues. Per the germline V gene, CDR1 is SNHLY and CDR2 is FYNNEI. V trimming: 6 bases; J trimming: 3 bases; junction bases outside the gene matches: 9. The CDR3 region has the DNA TGTGCCAGCAGGCCCCTACTGGGACAGGACTATGGCTACACCTTC. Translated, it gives CASRPLLGQDYGYTF.